This T cell receptor (beta chain) was identified during a study of T cells expressing NK-cell markers. The authors made TCR beta cDNA libraries by 5'RACE template switching. This switching added a universal primer site and UMIs. Each CDR3 protein gets one entry in TCRdb, which reprocessed the 5' RACE reads and gives no DNA. The record lists around 280,000 distinct CDR3 sequences, of which the ten most abundant hold about 0.4%. To note about this clonotype: Its target is unknown.

Points from the study as a whole: These clonotypes also led the CD3+CD56-NKG2C+ fraction in a few donors.

This CDR3 has 13 residues. In germline, CDR1 is SGHTS, CDR2 YDEGEE. This clonotype originated in a man younger than 35 in good health. Sequencing was carried out using blood T cells: a sorted CD56 or NKG2C T cell subset, CD4+ or CD8+ T cells, or bulk PBMC T cells (not recorded which). This chain links TRBV5-8 with TRBJ2-1; TCRdb's assignment of TRBD2 cannot be checked, as there is no DNA. The CDR3 is CASSLLLAGEQFF.